This T cell receptor beta chain was documented in a study of Ad26.COV2.S vaccination and SARS-CoV-2 variants. General observations from the study: Spike-specific TCR breadth was greater after Ad26.COV2.S than placebo. Vaccinated and placebo-treated recipients had similar non-spike TCR breadth.

As to treatment: around 19 received Ad26.COV2.S at low or high dose, single or two shots; about 5 received placebo; per-sample allocation not given. The investigators took samples on day 63 after the first vaccine or placebo injection. Clones were read by immunoSEQ multiplex PCR, and TCRdb kept only the in-frame ones, dropping some. The table records around 300,000 clones, approximately 90% of them present only once. For this clone: Its antigen is unidentified.

Here the sequenced sample was peripheral blood, taken in a trial of Ad26.COV2.S vaccine versus placebo. The sequence came from a person aged 18 to 65 who received the Ad26.COV2.S COVID-19 vaccine or a placebo.

The CDR3 nucleotides read TGTGCCAGCAGCCAAGAGGGAGTCAGAGAAAAACTGTTTTTT. Translated: CASSQEGVREKLFF. The chain is built from TRBV7-9 and TRBJ1-4; D gene uncertain. This CDR3 is 14 amino acids long. V was cut by 5 bases and J by 8 bases, with 15 bases left in between. Germline values: CDR1 SEHNR, CDR2 FQNEAQ (reference sequence).